These 22 T cell receptor beta chains originate from one sample sequenced in a study of blood T cell repertoires in COVID-19. Produced via immunoSEQ multiplex PCR; TCRdb's table is partial and in-frame only. The sample includes about 42,000 clones, 80% to 90% of them seen just once. Sequenced material: peripheral blood. The receptors come from a human donor in a cohort sampled during active COVID-19.

The rearrangement links TRBV4-1 to TRBJ1-1; the D is unclear. The CDR3 covers 15 residues. From germline, CDR1 is MGHRA and CDR2 YSYEKL. The germline V and J ends were trimmed by 0 bases and 4 bases, with 12 bases remaining between them. CDR3: CASSQEVLGSTEAFF. In nucleotides, the CDR3 is TGCGCCAGCAGCCAAGAGGTCTTGGGGAGCACTGAAGCTTTCTTT.

This clone was recorded once. The chain combines TRBV4-2 with TRBJ2-3; 9 positions match TRBD2. The CDR3 is 17 amino acids. After removal of 1 base from V and 4 bases from J, the junction contained 9 bases not matched to a gene. Germline-derived CDR1 and CDR2 are LGHNA and YNFKEQ. CDR3 sequence: CASSQVVASGAADTQYF. Here the CDR3 DNA reads TGTGCCAGCAGCCAAGTTGTAGCTAGCGGGGCGGCAGATACGCAGTATTTT.

The CDR3 DNA reads as TGTGCCAGCAGCTTAGGAGCAGGGTTCCAGAACACTGAAGCTTTCTTT. Residues: CASSLGAGFQNTEAFF. The chain recombines TRBV7-9 with TRBJ1-1; D might be TRBD1 (5 bases). Trimming stripped 1 base from V and 1 base from J, with 13 bases between. Germline V gene data show CDR1 as SEHNR and CDR2 as FQNEAQ (reference sequence). CDR3 length equals 16 residues.

The rearrangement uses TRBV7-8 and TRBJ1-4, with D possibly being TRBD1 (5 bases). Germline loops: CDR1 SGHVS, CDR2 FQNEAQ. V shed 4 bases and J shed 7 bases, with 16 bases lying between them. CDR3 size: 15 residues. DNA of the CDR3: TGTGCCAGCAGCTGGCGGGGGAGGTCCAGTGAAAAACTGTTTTTT. This codes for CASSWRGRSSEKLFF.

This chain connects TRBV7-9 to TRBJ2-2; D remains ambiguous. CDR3 length: 12 amino acids. The ends were cut back, 3 bases at V and 4 bases at J, with 3 bases in the middle. Germline CDR1 SEHNR, CDR2 FQNEAQ (reference sequence). The CDR3: CASSFVTGELFF. The CDR3 nucleotides are TGTGCCAGCAGCTTCGTCACCGGGGAGCTGTTTTTT. The full variable domain, rest sourced from reference TRBV7-9 and TRBJ2-2, is DTGVSQNPRHKITKRGQNVTFRCDPISEHNRLYWYRQTLGQGPEFLTYFQNEAQLEKSRLLSDRFSAERPKGSFSTLEIQRTEQGDSAMYLCASSFVTGELFFGEGSRLTVL.

The chain employs TRBV7-8 and TRBJ2-2, with a possible D match to TRBD1 (6 bases). The V end lost 4 bases, the J end lost 1 base, and 7 bases lay between the germline ends. Germline V gene lookup returns CDR1 SGHVS and CDR2 FQNEAQ. The CDR3 runs 14 residues. CDR3 sequence: CASSWDKNTGELFF. The CDR3 nucleotides are TGTGCCAGCAGCTGGGACAAGAACACCGGGGAGCTGTTTTTT.

This chain's CDR3 is CASRPWEGLSEQYF. CDR3 in DNA: TGTGCCAGCAGACCCTGGGAGGGGCTTAGCGAGCAGTACTTC. The gene calls are TRBV7-9 and TRBJ2-7; 7 nucleotides line up with TRBD2. There are 14 residues in the CDR3. The J segment lost 6 bases and the V segment lost 6 bases, leaving 11 bases of the junction unmatched. Germline V CDR1 and CDR2: SEHNR, FQNEAQ (reference sequence).

This clone was seen just once. The V gene is TRBV6-4, the J gene TRBJ2-1, with 11 nucleotides matching TRBD2. This CDR3 has 16 amino acids. With 4 bases clipped from V and 6 bases from J, the junction kept 8 bases outside the gene matches. The V gene's germline CDR1 is MRHNA and CDR2 SNTAGT. The DNA for the CDR3 is TGTGCCAGCAGTGCCACTCCGGGACTAGCGGCCAATGAGCAGTTCTTC. Protein product: CASSATPGLAANEQFF.

This clone was seen a few times. This chain uses TRBV6-6 with TRBJ1-4; no reliable D call. CDR3 size: 15 residues. V was pared by 6 bases and J by 0 bases, with 11 bases between. Germline-derived CDR1 and CDR2 are MNHNY and SVGAGI (reference sequence). CDR3 DNA: TGTGCCAGCAGCCCAGTAGGAGCAACTAATGAAAAACTGTTTTTT. Its translation is CASSPVGATNEKLFF.

V gene TRBV7-8 combines with J gene TRBJ2-5; D remains unclear. Germline CDR1 is SGHVS and CDR2 is FQNEAQ. This CDR3 has 12 amino acids. Trimming took 4 bases from V and 7 from J, leaving 10 bases between them. DNA for the CDR3: TGTGCCAGCAGCTCCAAAAGGAGGACCCAGTACTTC. Its protein is CASSSKRRTQYF.

The chain carries TRBV12-5 and TRBJ1-6; 7 positions match TRBD1. This CDR3 has 17 residues. The trim removed 0 bases at V and 8 bases at J, leaving 10 bases unmatched. Germline values: CDR1 LGHNT, CDR2 FRNRAP. The CDR3 coding sequence is TGTGCTAGTGGTTTGGTAATCAGTACAGGGGTTGATTCACCCCTCCACTTT. Protein sequence: CASGLVISTGVDSPLHF.

This clone has just a few counts. V usage is TRBV5-4 and J usage is TRBJ1-5, with a possible D match to TRBD1 (6 bases). Germline V gene data show CDR1 as SGHNT and CDR2 as YYREEE (reference sequence). With 4 bases removed from V and 8 bases from J, the gap between germline ends came to 10 bases. This CDR3 comprises 12 residues. The CDR3 coding sequence is TGTGCCAGCAGCATACAGGGAGAGCCCCAGCATTTT. Translated: CASSIQGEPQHF.

The V gene is TRBV4-1, the J gene TRBJ1-1; 9 bases are shared with TRBD1. After removal of 3 bases from V and 5 bases from J, the junction contained 4 bases not matched to a gene. The CDR3 has 14 amino acids. CDR1 is MGHRA and CDR2 is YSYEKL in the germline V gene. The CDR3 spells CASSHTGGLTEAFF. CDR3 nucleotides: TGCGCCAGCAGCCACACAGGGGGCCTAACTGAAGCTTTCTTT.

The gene calls are TRBV7-8 and TRBJ1-4; 10 bases map to TRBD1. The CDR3 covers 18 residues. With V trimmed by 6 bases and J by 3 bases, 13 bases remained unmatched. Looked up from germline, CDR1 is SGHVS and CDR2 is FQNEAQ. The CDR3 nucleotides are TGTGCCAGCAGAAAGCGGCCGGGACAGGGGTGGGCTAATGAAAAACTGTTTTTT. Translating gives CASRKRPGQGWANEKLFF.

The genes are TRBV5-1 and TRBJ1-1, with 10 bases matching TRBD1. The CDR3 is 14 residues long. V lost 0 bases and J lost 6; bases outside the gene matches: 2. Germline CDR1 and CDR2: SGHRS and YFSETQ. The CDR3 coding sequence is TGCGCCAGCAGCTTGGGACAGGGGGCCTCTGAAGCTTTCTTT. Its protein product is CASSLGQGASEAFF.

The chain joins TRBV11-3 to TRBJ2-5, with a tentative D call TRBD1 (5 bases). CDR3 length equals 13 residues. The V and J ends lost 4 bases and 4 bases respectively, with 10 bases between them. The germline CDR1 and CDR2 sequences are SGHNT and YENEEA. The DNA of the CDR3 is TGTGCCAGCAGCTCCAGGGCAGGAGAGACCCAGTACTTC. It specifies CASSSRAGETQYF. Variable domain in full (rest from reference TRBV11-3 and TRBJ2-5): EAGVVQSPRYKIIEKKQPVAFWCNPISGHNTLYWYLQNLGQGPELLIRYENEEAVDDSQLPKDRFSAERLKGVDSTLKIQPAELGDSAVYLCASSSRAGETQYFGPGTRLLVL.

The chain employs TRBV7-8 and TRBJ1-3, with unresolved D. The CDR3 has 19 amino acids. The V and J ends lost 1 base and 4 bases respectively, with 23 bases between them. Germline lookup yields CDR1 SGHVS and CDR2 FQNEAQ. CDR3 sequence reads: CASSLGPPRRPGIGNTIYF. CDR3 nucleotides: TGTGCCAGCAGCTTAGGCCCCCCCCGCAGGCCGGGGATCGGAAACACCATATATTTT. Using reference TRBV7-8 and TRBJ1-3 for the parts outside the CDR3, the full variable domain is GAGVSQSPRYKVAKRGQDVALRCDPISGHVSLFWYQQALGQGPEFLTYFQNEAQLDKSGLPSDRFFAERPEGSVSTLKIQRTQQEDSAVYLCASSLGPPRRPGIGNTIYFGEGSWLTVV.

This clone was counted once. The rearrangement links TRBV5-8 to TRBJ2-4; the match to TRBD2 covers 7 bases. This CDR3 has 14 amino acids. From germline, CDR1 is SGHTS and CDR2 YDEGEE. Trimming removed 2 bases from V and 7 bases from J; junction bases left unmatched: 6. Here the CDR3 reads CASSFSGWGNIQYF. The CDR3 DNA reads TGTGCCAGCAGCTTTAGCGGGTGGGGTAACATTCAGTACTTC.

J is TRBJ2-3 and V is TRBV29-1; TRBD2 aligns across 12 bases. The CDR3 is 16 amino acids. Germline values: CDR1 SQVTM, CDR2 ANQGSEA. Trimming took 1 base from V and 6 from J; bases not matched to a gene: 8. The CDR3 DNA reads as TGCAGCGTTGAAGGCCCCGGGACTAGCGGGTGGGATACGCAGTATTTT. It is translated as CSVEGPGTSGWDTQYF.

CDR3 loop: CATSDTGSYNEQFF. CDR3 DNA sequence: TGTGCCACCAGTGACACAGGATCCTACAATGAGCAGTTCTTC. The rearrangement uses TRBV24-1 and TRBJ2-1; weak D call: TRBD1 (5 bases). The CDR3 has 14 residues. Germline lookup yields CDR1 KGHDR and CDR2 SFDVKD. V was clipped by 4 bases and J by 1 base, with 7 bases between them.

The V and J genes are TRBV11-2 and TRBJ2-5, with D possibly being TRBD1 (6 bases). Trimming removed 1 base from V and 5 bases from J, with 14 bases in between. The length of the CDR3 is 15 residues. Germline V gene data show CDR1 as SGHAT and CDR2 as FQNNGV. The CDR3 coding sequence is TGTGCCAGCAGCTTAGTACCCAGGGGACGGGAGACCCAGTACTTC. Translated: CASSLVPRGRETQYF.

The chain joins TRBV14 to TRBJ1-3, with 9 bases identical to TRBD1. CDR3 size: 16 residues. The V segment lost 1 base and the J segment 7 bases; nucleotides outside the gene matches: 8. CDR1 SGHDN and CDR2 FVKESK come from the germline V gene. The CDR3 coding sequence is TGTGCCAGCAGCCAAGCCGGACAGGGGCGGACGAACACCATATATTTT. Translated: CASSQAGQGRTNTIYF.